This entry features one T cell receptor beta chain sequence. These data belong to a study of blood T cell repertoires in COVID-19. Germline CDR1 MDHEN, CDR2 SYDVKM. With 3 bases removed from V and 6 bases from J, the gap between germline ends came to 15 bases. This CDR3 comprises 14 residues. In the original analysis: Scientists estimated how many nucleated cells there were by amplifying reference gene primers. Repertoires were generated with immunoSEQ multiplex PCR, while TCRdb's copy carries only in-frame clones and drops some. Clone size and the V and J calls come from that table; the DNA yielded D and trimming. This table has some 41,000 clones, 83% appearing once.

This chain links TRBV28 with TRBJ2-7; D perhaps matches TRBD1 (6 bases). The sequence was obtained from an elderly woman with active or convalescent COVID-19. The sequencing sample was made of peripheral blood. CDR3 amino acids: CASSFGLTGFEQYF. The CDR3 DNA reads TGTGCCAGCAGTTTTGGTCTTACAGGGTTCGAGCAGTACTTC.